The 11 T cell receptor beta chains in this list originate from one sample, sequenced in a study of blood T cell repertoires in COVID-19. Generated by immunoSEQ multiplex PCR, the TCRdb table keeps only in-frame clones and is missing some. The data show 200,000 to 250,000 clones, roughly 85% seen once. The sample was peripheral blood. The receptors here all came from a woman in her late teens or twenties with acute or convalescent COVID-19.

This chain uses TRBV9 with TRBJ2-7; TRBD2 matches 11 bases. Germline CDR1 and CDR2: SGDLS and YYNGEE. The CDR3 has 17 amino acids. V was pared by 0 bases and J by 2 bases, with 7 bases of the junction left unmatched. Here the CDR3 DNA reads TGTGCCAGCAGCGTAGCTCCAGGGACTAGCGGCCCCTACGAGCAGTACTTC. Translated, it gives CASSVAPGTSGPYEQYF.

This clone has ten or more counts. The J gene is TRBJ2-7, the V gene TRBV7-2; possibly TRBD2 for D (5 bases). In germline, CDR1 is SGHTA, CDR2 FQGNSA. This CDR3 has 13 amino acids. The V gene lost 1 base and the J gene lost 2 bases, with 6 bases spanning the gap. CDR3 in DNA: TGTGCCAGCAGCTTAGGAGGGCCCTACGAGCAGTACTTC. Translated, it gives CASSLGGPYEQYF.

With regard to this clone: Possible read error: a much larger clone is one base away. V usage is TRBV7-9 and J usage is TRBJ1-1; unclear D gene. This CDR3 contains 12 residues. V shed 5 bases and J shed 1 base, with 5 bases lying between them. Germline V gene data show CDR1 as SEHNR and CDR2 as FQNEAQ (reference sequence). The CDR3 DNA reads TGTGCCAGCAGCACGGGGAACACTGAAGCTTTCTTT. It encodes CASSTGNTEAFF.

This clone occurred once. CDR3 coding DNA: TGCGCCAGCAGTGCTACGAGCTCCTACAATGAGCAGTTCTTC. Translation gives CASSATSSYNEQFF. The genes are TRBV10-2 and TRBJ2-1; D remains ambiguous. Germline V lookup: CDR1 WSHSY, CDR2 SAAADI. The CDR3 runs to 14 residues. V was pared by 4 bases and J by 0 bases, with 7 bases between.

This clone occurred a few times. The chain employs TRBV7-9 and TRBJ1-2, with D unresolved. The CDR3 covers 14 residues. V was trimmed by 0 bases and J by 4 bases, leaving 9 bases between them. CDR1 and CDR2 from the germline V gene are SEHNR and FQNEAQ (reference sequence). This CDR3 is CASSLARQSYGYTF. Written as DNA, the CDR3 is TGTGCCAGCAGCTTAGCGCGGCAGTCCTATGGCTACACCTTC. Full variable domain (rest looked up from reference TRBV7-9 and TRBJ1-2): DTGVSQNPRHKITKRGQNVTFRCDPISEHNRLYWYRQTLGQGPEFLTYFQNEAQLEKSRLLSDRFSAERPKGSFSTLEIQRTEQGDSAMYLCASSLARQSYGYTFGSGTRLTVV.

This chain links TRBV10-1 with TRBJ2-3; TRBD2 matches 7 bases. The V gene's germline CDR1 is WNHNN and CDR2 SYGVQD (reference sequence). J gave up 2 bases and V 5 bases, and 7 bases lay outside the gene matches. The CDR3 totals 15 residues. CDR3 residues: CASSLLADTTDTQYF. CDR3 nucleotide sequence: TGCGCCAGCAGTCTCCTAGCGGATACCACAGATACGCAGTATTTT.

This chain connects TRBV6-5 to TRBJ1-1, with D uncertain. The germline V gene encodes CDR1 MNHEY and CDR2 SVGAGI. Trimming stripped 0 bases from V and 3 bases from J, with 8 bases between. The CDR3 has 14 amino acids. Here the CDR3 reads CASSYSTGYTEAFF. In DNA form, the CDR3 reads TGTGCCAGCAGTTACTCGACTGGGTACACTGAAGCTTTCTTT.

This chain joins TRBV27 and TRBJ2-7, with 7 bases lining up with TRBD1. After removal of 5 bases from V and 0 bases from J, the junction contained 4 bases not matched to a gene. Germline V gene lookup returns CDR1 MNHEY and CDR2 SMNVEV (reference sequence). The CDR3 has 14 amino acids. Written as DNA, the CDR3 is TGTGCCAGCAGTGCACGACAGGGCTCCTACGAGCAGTACTTC. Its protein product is CASSARQGSYEQYF.

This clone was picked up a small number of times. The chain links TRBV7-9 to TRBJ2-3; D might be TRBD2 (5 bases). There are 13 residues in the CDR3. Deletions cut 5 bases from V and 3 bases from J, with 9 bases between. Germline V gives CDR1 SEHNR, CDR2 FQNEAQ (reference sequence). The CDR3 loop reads CASSQEGTDTQYF. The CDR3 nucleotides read TGTGCCAGCAGCCAAGAGGGAACAGATACGCAGTATTTT.

CDR3 residues: CASSAGSGDDEQFF. CDR3 bases: TGCGCCAGCAGCGCGGGGTCGGGGGACGATGAGCAGTTCTTC. The chain is built from TRBV5-1 and TRBJ2-1; D may be TRBD2 (6 bases). V lost 4 bases, J lost 8 bases, and 16 bases lay in between. Germline V gene data show CDR1 as SGHRS and CDR2 as YFSETQ. The CDR3 is made up of 14 amino acids.

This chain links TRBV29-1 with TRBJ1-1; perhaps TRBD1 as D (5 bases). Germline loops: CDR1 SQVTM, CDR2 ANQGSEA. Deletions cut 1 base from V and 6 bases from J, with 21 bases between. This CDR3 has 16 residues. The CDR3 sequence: CSVEVDSVLSLAEAFF. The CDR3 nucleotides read TGCAGCGTTGAAGTAGACAGCGTTCTAAGTTTGGCTGAAGCTTTCTTT.